This is a list of T cell receptor beta chains from one sample in a study of cytomegalovirus exposure and HLA in healthy donors. Repertoires were generated with immunoSEQ multiplex PCR, while TCRdb's copy carries only in-frame clones and drops some. The sample lists about 180,000 clones; around 80% were seen once. The sequencing sample was made of PBMCs. The receptors were sampled from a man aged 40-55 years in good health and CMV-seronegative. The CDR3 runs from the conserved cysteine through the conserved F or W. D genes are given only for firm matches. Not every row has a clone size; where given, it reads once, few, many or a size class.

clone size | J gene | V gene | D gene | CDR3 protein | CDR3 DNA
few | TRBJ1-2 | TRBV14 | . | CASSQALGVTYGYTF | TGTGCCAGCAGCCAAGCTTTAGGGGTGACGTATGGCTACACCTTC
few | TRBJ1-5 | TRBV28 | TRBD1 | CASSSTGQGGNQPQHF | TGTGCCAGCAGTTCGACCGGACAGGGAGGGAATCAGCCCCAGCATTTT
. | TRBJ1-1 | TRBV6-6 | . | CASSPRQSDPNTEAFF | TGTGCCAGCAGCCCCCGACAGAGCGATCCGAACACTGAAGCTTTCTTT
. | TRBJ2-2 | TRBV15 | . | CATTAGTNTGELFF | TGTGCCACCACGGCGGGGACGAACACCGGGGAGCTGTTTTTT
. | TRBJ2-7 | TRBV18 | TRBD2 | CASCPGLFYEQYF | TGTGCCAGCTGCCCGGGACTATTCTACGAGCAGTACTTC
once | TRBJ1-1 | TRBV4-3 | . | CASSHQKITEAFF | TGCGCCAGCAGCCACCAGAAAATCACTGAAGCTTTCTTT
. | TRBJ1-1 | TRBV9 | TRBD1 | CASSGQGVRTEAFF | TGTGCCAGCAGCGGACAGGGGGTAAGGACTGAAGCTTTCTTT
. | TRBJ2-7 | TRBV15 | . | CATSEYRGYEQYF | TGTGCCACCAGCGAATATAGGGGCTACGAGCAGTACTTC
. | TRBJ2-3 | TRBV29-1 | TRBD2 | CSVEYSGDSTDTQYF | TGCAGCGTTGAGTATAGCGGGGACAGCACAGATACGCAGTATTTT
. | TRBJ2-1 | TRBV29-1 | TRBD2 | CSVEELAGYNEQFF | TGCAGCGTTGAAGAACTAGCGGGGTACAATGAGCAGTTCTTC
. | TRBJ1-1 | TRBV19 | . | CASSFGLRTEAFF | TGTGCCAGTAGTTTCGGACTGCGCACTGAAGCTTTCTTT
once | TRBJ2-1 | TRBV2 | . | CASTPGSSYNEQFF | TGTGCCAGCACCCCGGGGAGCTCCTACAATGAGCAGTTCTTC
. | TRBJ1-4 | TRBV4-3 | . | CASSQDFRVSGEKLFF | TGCGCCAGCAGCCAAGACTTCCGGGTGTCTGGGGAAAAACTGTTTTTT
. | TRBJ2-5 | TRBV5-6 | . | CASSLAGQGETQYF | TGTGCCAGCAGCTTGGCCGGGCAGGGGGAGACCCAGTACTTC
. | TRBJ2-7 | TRBV6-6 | TRBD1 | CASSTGTGRSYEQYF | TGTGCCAGCAGTACCGGGACAGGGAGGTCCTACGAGCAGTACTTC
once | TRBJ2-7 | TRBV5-1 | . | CASSLESFYSYEQYF | TGCGCCAGCAGCTTGGAATCCTTCTACTCCTACGAGCAGTACTTC
once | TRBJ2-5 | TRBV27 | TRBD1 | CASSLSLRQGARQETQYF | TGTGCCAGCAGTTTATCTCTCCGACAGGGGGCCCGCCAAGAGACCCAGTACTTC
. | TRBJ1-6 | TRBV7-2 | . | CASSFGENLHF | TGTGCCAGCAGCTTCGGGGAGAACCTGCACTTT
. | TRBJ2-5 | TRBV7-9 | TRBD2 | CASSIWGRAGEKTQYF | TGTGCCAGCAGCATATGGGGGCGAGCGGGGGAAAAGACCCAGTACTTC
once | TRBJ2-7 | TRBV7-2 | . | CASSPGPGVVYEQYF | TGTGCCAGCAGCCCGGGACCGGGAGTGGTATACGAGCAGTACTTC
few | TRBJ2-5 | TRBV4-3 | TRBD2 | CASSPRGKRERDEETQYF | TGCGCCAGCAGCCCCCGAGGCAAGCGGGAGAGGGATGAAGAGACCCAGTACTTC
. | TRBJ2-1 | TRBV14 | . | CASSPYTWAAEQFF | TGTGCCAGCAGCCCCTATACGTGGGCAGCCGAGCAGTTCTTC
. | TRBJ2-7 | TRBV2 | . | CASSFDRTSSYEQYF | TGTGCCAGCAGTTTTGACAGGACCAGCTCCTACGAGCAGTACTTC
. | TRBJ2-3 | TRBV10-1 | TRBD2 | CAAAVSPPGLAGGRTDTQYF | TGCGCCGCCGCAGTGAGTCCCCCGGGACTAGCGGGGGGGAGAACAGATACGCAGTATTTT
. | TRBJ1-5 | TRBV5-6 | TRBD1 | CASSSDRGNQPQHF | TGTGCCAGCAGCTCGGACAGGGGGAATCAGCCCCAGCATTTT
. | TRBJ1-2 | TRBV4-1 | TRBD1 | CASSQARAQQGSYGYTF | TGCGCCAGCAGCCAAGCAAGGGCGCAACAGGGGTCTTATGGCTACACCTTC
. | TRBJ2-3 | TRBV9 | TRBD2 | CASSAPRGSGGPDTDTQYF | TGTGCCAGCAGCGCCCCCCGAGGTAGCGGGGGGCCGGACACAGATACGCAGTATTTT
once | TRBJ2-1 | TRBV6-5 | . | CASGGGGRYAEQFF | TGTGCCAGCGGCGGAGGGGGCCGGTACGCTGAGCAGTTCTTC
. | TRBJ1-5 | TRBV6-1 | TRBD1 | CASRDGQEMDQPQHF | TGTGCCAGCAGGGACGGACAGGAGATGGATCAGCCCCAGCATTTT
. | TRBJ2-5 | TRBV11-3 | . | CASSLVSQETQYF | TGTGCCAGCAGCTTAGTTTCTCAAGAGACCCAGTACTTC
. | TRBJ2-7 | TRBV5-1 | . | CASSLGLSGYEQYF | TGCGCCAGCAGCTTGGGGTTATCGGGTTACGAGCAGTACTTC
. | TRBJ2-1 | TRBV19 | . | CASSIARNEQFF | TGTGCCAGTAGTATAGCCAGAAATGAGCAGTTCTTC
once | TRBJ1-1 | TRBV19 | . | CASSTQKGTEAFF | TGTGCCAGTAGTACACAAAAGGGGACTGAAGCTTTCTTT
. | TRBJ2-5 | TRBV2 | . | CASSAGLEETQYF | TGTGCCAGCAGTGCAGGTCTGGAAGAGACCCAGTACTTC
. | TRBJ1-6 | TRBV6-5 | . | CASSSREGLPLHF | TGTGCCAGCAGTTCCAGGGAAGGGTTACCCCTCCACTTT
. | TRBJ1-6 | TRBV4-1 | TRBD1 | CASSQWSGAGQGISPLHF | TGCGCCAGCAGCCAGTGGTCCGGGGCGGGACAGGGGATTTCACCCCTCCACTTT
. | TRBJ1-2 | TRBV9 | . | CASSVGEGFDYGYTF | TGTGCCAGCAGCGTAGGGGAGGGGTTCGACTATGGCTACACCTTC
. | TRBJ1-2 | TRBV30 | . | CAWAASYGYTF | TGTGCCTGGGCGGCCTCGTATGGCTACACCTTC
. | TRBJ2-2 | TRBV2 | . | CASRPRGPLNTGELFF | TGTGCCAGCAGGCCCCGGGGTCCACTTAACACCGGGGAGCTGTTTTTT
once | TRBJ2-2 | TRBV7-3 | TRBD1 | CASSPAGQGPSGELFF | TGTGCCAGCAGCCCGGCGGGACAGGGTCCCTCCGGGGAGCTGTTTTTT
. | TRBJ2-7 | TRBV19 | . | CASKPSIGQSYEQYF | TGTGCCAGTAAGCCGTCGATAGGACAGTCCTACGAGCAGTACTTC
once | TRBJ2-1 | TRBV18 | . | CASSPSPAGNNEQFF | TGTGCCAGCTCACCCTCCCCCGCGGGGAACAATGAGCAGTTCTTC
. | TRBJ1-3 | TRBV5-1 | . | CASSLRDAGNTIYF | TGCGCCAGCAGCTTGCGGGATGCTGGAAACACCATATATTTT